These 4 T cell receptor beta chains share one sample of origin, sequenced in a study of human T cells and chemical hapten exposure. The time point was: pre-sensitization, week 0. Treatment denoted: therapeutic diphenylcyclopropenone sensitization with weekly scalp DPC. MiXCR, applied by TCRdb to the RACE reads, yields one record per CDR3 protein. The table has approximately 370,000 distinct CDR3 sequences, 5% to 6.5% seen once. The sequences come from whole blood, collected in connection with sensitization to the hapten diphenylcyclopropenone (DPC). The receptors shown here come from a woman aged 18-29 years with alopecia areata. Some clones in this sample may be carry-over from other donors' samples.

This clonotype was observed at least ten times. V usage is TRBV11-2 and J usage is TRBJ2-3; D gene unclear. Germline V lookup: CDR1 SGHAT, CDR2 FQNNGV. The V and J ends lost 2 bases and 5 bases respectively, with 8 bases between them. The CDR3 spans 13 residues. The CDR3 nucleotides read TGTGCCAGCAGCTTACTATTCGAAGATACGCAGTATTTT. Its protein is CASSLLFEDTQYF.

The table lists this clonotype with a few counts. The V and J genes are TRBV6-5 and TRBJ1-1, with 7 bases that match TRBD1. Germline values: CDR1 MNHEY, CDR2 SVGAGI. The CDR3 consists of 15 residues. V was pared by 6 bases and J by 0 bases, with 7 bases of the junction left unmatched. CDR3 bases: TGTGCCAGCAGCCACTCACAGGGGATGAACACTGAAGCTTTCTTT. Protein product: CASSHSQGMNTEAFF.

This clonotype appeared many times. The CDR3, as DNA: TGTGCCAGCAGTTTAGGGGGTCCGAGCAATCAGCCCCAGCATTTT. Its translation is CASSLGGPSNQPQHF. This chain links TRBV28 with TRBJ1-5; the D gene is possibly TRBD1 (5 bases). Per germline, CDR1 MDHEN and CDR2 SYDVKM. The CDR3 covers 15 residues. V lost 2 bases to trimming and J lost 1 base, with 9 bases between them.

This clonotype was seen many times. V gene TRBV2 combines with J gene TRBJ2-3, with D possibly matching TRBD2 (5 bases). Trimming took off 11 bases at V and 0 bases at J, with 12 bases between the two ends. Germline CDR1 is SNHLY and CDR2 is FYNNEI. The CDR3 has 13 amino acids. This CDR3 is CAGEGSSTDTQYF. The CDR3 DNA follows: TGTGCCGGAGAGGGTTCTAGCACAGATACGCAGTATTTT.